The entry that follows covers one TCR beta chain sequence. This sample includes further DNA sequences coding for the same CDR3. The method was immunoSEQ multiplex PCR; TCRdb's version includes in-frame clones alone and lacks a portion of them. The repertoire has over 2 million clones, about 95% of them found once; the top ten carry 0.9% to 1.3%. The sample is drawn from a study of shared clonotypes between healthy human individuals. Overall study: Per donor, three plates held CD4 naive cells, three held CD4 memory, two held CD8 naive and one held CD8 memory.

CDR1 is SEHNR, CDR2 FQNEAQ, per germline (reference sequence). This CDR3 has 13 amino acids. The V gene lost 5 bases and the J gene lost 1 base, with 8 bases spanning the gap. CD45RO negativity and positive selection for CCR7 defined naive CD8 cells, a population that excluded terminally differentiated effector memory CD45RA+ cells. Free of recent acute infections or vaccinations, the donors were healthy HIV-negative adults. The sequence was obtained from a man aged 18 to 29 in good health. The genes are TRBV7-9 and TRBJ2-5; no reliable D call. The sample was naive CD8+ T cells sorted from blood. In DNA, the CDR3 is TGTGCCAGCAGCCCCGAGAGCCAAGAGACCCAGTACTTC. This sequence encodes CASSPESQETQYF.